The clone carrying this T cell receptor beta chain appeared many times. Its matching antigen is unknown. Trimming at V came to 5 bases and at J to 6 bases, leaving 8 bases not matched to a gene. Looked up from germline, CDR1 is LNHDA and CDR2 is SQIVND (reference sequence). The length of the CDR3 is 14 residues. Time point defined: newly diagnosed GD, antithyroid drugs for less than 3 months. PBMC-derived RNA was used for the TCR library. Investigators report Graves' disease was diagnosed under American Thyroid Association guidelines. This record comes from a study of regulatory T cells in long-lasting Graves disease. The TCR beta library used iRepertoire HTBI primers with Arm-PCR amplification of CDR3. TCRdb reanalysed the multiplex PCR reads using MiXCR and keeps one entry per CDR3 protein. The top ten clones hold more than 30% of a sample with about 320,000 distinct CDR3 sequences, over 15% of them seen once.

Study-level findings and limits: Persistent cases favored TRBV28, TRBJ1-2 and TRBJ2-5. Those with persistent Graves' had less TCR diversity than newly diagnosed patients. Sharing of public clonotypes was greater in persistent patients (about 2,700) than in new patients (roughly 970).

The chain combines TRBV19 with TRBJ1-2; 8 bases agree with TRBD1. The receptor was isolated from a female donor with Graves disease. Specimen: peripheral blood mononuclear cells (PBMCs), collected at new diagnosis, from a patient treated with antithyroid drugs. The CDR3 loop is CASSGDRFQDGYTF. In DNA form, the CDR3 reads TGTGCCAGTAGTGGGGACAGGTTCCAGGATGGCTACACCTTC.